Listed below are T cell receptor beta chains from one sample, sequenced in a study of cytomegalovirus exposure and HLA in healthy donors. The repertoire was sequenced with immunoSEQ multiplex PCR; TCRdb's copy has only in-frame clones and lacks some. Recorded for this sample: more than 95,000 clones. Sample: PBMCs. These receptors all come from a middle-aged man in good health and CMV-seronegative. CDR3s include the opening cysteine and the closing phenylalanine or tryptophan. A D gene is named only where the DNA matches it firmly.

V gene	D gene	J gene	CDR3 DNA	CDR3 protein
TRBV28	TRBD1	TRBJ2-7	TGTGCCAGCAGGGGGACAGGGTTCTACGAGCAGTACTTC	CASRGTGFYEQYF
TRBV9	-	TRBJ2-3	TGTGCCAGCAGCCCTTCGTTAAATACGCAGTATTTT	CASSPSLNTQYF
TRBV30	-	TRBJ2-1	TGTGCCTGGACCCGGGGAAATGAGCAGTTCTTC	CAWTRGNEQFF
TRBV6-5	-	TRBJ1-6	TGTGCCAGCAACCGGGGGGTATCCTATAATTCACCCCTCCACTTT	CASNRGVSYNSPLHF
TRBV6-6	TRBD2	TRBJ2-7	TGTGCCAGCGGAATGGGACTAGTGGCCTACGAGCAGTACTTC	CASGMGLVAYEQYF
TRBV10-3	TRBD2	TRBJ2-7	TGTGCCATCAGTGAGTCGGGACTAGCGAGTAGGGAGCAGTACTTC	CAISESGLASREQYF
TRBV13	TRBD1	TRBJ2-3	TGTGCCAGCAGCAGTCGGACAGGGGCGGCAGATACGCAGTATTTT	CASSSRTGAADTQYF
TRBV5-1	TRBD2	TRBJ2-3	TGCGCCAGCAGTTCCCTGTCCGGGGGGGCCTCCACAGATACGCAGTATTTT	CASSSLSGGASTDTQYF
TRBV28	-	TRBJ1-5	TGTGCCAGCAGTTTGTTCAGGTCTACAAATCAGCCCCAGCATTTT	CASSLFRSTNQPQHF
TRBV7-2	-	TRBJ2-3	TGTGCCAGCAGCGGGGGGTACACAGATACGCAGTATTTT	CASSGGYTDTQYF
TRBV19	TRBD2	TRBJ2-1	TGTGCCAGTAGTGAGGGGCGGGGGGGAATCAATGAGCAGTTCTTC	CASSEGRGGINEQFF
TRBV6-6	-	TRBJ1-5	TGTGCCAGCAGTTCAGGGTTGGAGCCCCAGCATTTT	CASSSGLEPQHF
TRBV5-1	TRBD1	TRBJ1-2	TGCGCCAGCAACAGGGGGGAGGACTATGGCTACACCTTC	CASNRGEDYGYTF
TRBV27	-	TRBJ2-1	TGTGCCAGCAGTCCGGGACAAGCCTCCTACAATGAGCAGTTCTTC	CASSPGQASYNEQFF
TRBV5-1	TRBD1	TRBJ2-5	TGCGCCAGCAGCGATGGACAGGGGGTGGCGGAGACCCAGTACTTC	CASSDGQGVAETQYF
TRBV9	-	TRBJ2-7	TGTGCCAGCAGCGCCATGGAGACTCCCTACGAGCAGTACTTC	CASSAMETPYEQYF
TRBV18	-	TRBJ2-3	TGTGCCAGCTCGTCAATCTACAGGGCCGATACGCAGTATTTT	CASSSIYRADTQYF
TRBV6-4	-	TRBJ2-3	TGTGCCAGCAGTGACTCCTACCGGGATACGCAGTATTTT	CASSDSYRDTQYF
TRBV2	TRBD1	TRBJ1-4	TGTGCCAGCAGTCCGGGACAGGGTCGCGGTGAGGAAAAACTGTTTTTT	CASSPGQGRGEEKLFF
TRBV5-1	-	TRBJ2-2	TGCGCCAGCAGCTTTGAGCGGGTGAACACCGGGGAGCTGTTTTTT	CASSFERVNTGELFF
TRBV4-1	-	TRBJ2-1	TGCGCCAGCAGCCAAGAGACCCAAGGAGGGGCGGGGAACAATGAGCAGTTCTTC	CASSQETQGGAGNNEQFF
TRBV4-1	TRBD1	TRBJ2-7	TGCGCCAGCAGCCAAGATTTATTAGGACAGGTATCCAAACACTACGAGCAGTACTTC	CASSQDLLGQVSKHYEQYF
TRBV7-9	-	TRBJ1-4	TGTGCCAGCAGCTTATCCGGAAAACTGTTTTTT	CASSLSGKLFF
TRBV14	-	TRBJ2-3	TGTGCCAGCAGCCAAGTCGCGGGATTCGGAGGAGATACGCAGTATTTT	CASSQVAGFGGDTQYF
TRBV2	TRBD1	TRBJ2-3	TGTGCCAGCACGGGACAGGGGTATAGCACAGATACGCAGTATTTT	CASTGQGYSTDTQYF
TRBV27	-	TRBJ2-7	TGTGCCAGCAGGGCAGGGGCCTACGAGCAGTACTTC	CASRAGAYEQYF
TRBV6-1	-	TRBJ2-1	TGTGCCAGCATGTTGGGGCGGGACTACAATGAGCAGTTCTTC	CASMLGRDYNEQFF
TRBV5-1	-	TRBJ1-4	TGCGCCAGCAGCTTGGCCCAGCGAACAACTAATGAAAAACTGTTTTTT	CASSLAQRTTNEKLFF
TRBV2	-	TRBJ2-5	TGTGCCAGCAGCAGGGTTAGTGGGGAGACCCAGTACTTC	CASSRVSGETQYF
TRBV5-4	-	TRBJ1-2	TGTGCCAGCAGCTCTGACAGCTATGGCTACACCTTC	CASSSDSYGYTF
TRBV7-8	TRBD2	TRBJ2-1	TGTGCCAGCAGCTTATTGGCGGGAGGGCCGAATGAGCAGTTCTTC	CASSLLAGGPNEQFF
TRBV5-1	TRBD1	TRBJ1-6	TGCGCCAGCAGCGCACAACCGACAGGGACGGGAGATTCACCCCTCCACTTT	CASSAQPTGTGDSPLHF
TRBV4-3	-	TRBJ1-4	TGCGCCGGCAGCCAGCCCCAGGGGCGCGGTGAAAAACTGTTTTTT	CAGSQPQGRGEKLFF
TRBV5-6	-	TRBJ2-1	TGTGCCAGCAGCCCCAAGCGGGATGAGCAGTTCTTC	CASSPKRDEQFF
TRBV7-2	-	TRBJ2-5	TGTGCCAGCAGCCTTACGGCAGGGGCCTCGGTGGAGCAGTACTTC	CASSLTAGASVEQYF
TRBV29-1	TRBD1	TRBJ1-1	TGCAGCGTGGCCGAGGGACAGTACACTGAAGCTTTCTTT	CSVAEGQYTEAFF
TRBV7-2	-	TRBJ2-5	TGTGCCAGCAGCTTCACCCCGGGCCAAGAGACCCAGTACTTC	CASSFTPGQETQYF
TRBV28	-	TRBJ2-7	TGTGCCAGCGGGCATGACTACGAGCAGTACTTC	CASGHDYEQYF
TRBV7-2	-	TRBJ1-3	TGTGCCAGCAGCGCCACGGAGGTGAGCTCTGGAAACACCATATATTTT	CASSATEVSSGNTIYF
TRBV11-2	TRBD1	TRBJ2-2	TGTGCCAGCAGCTTAAGGGGGCTAGTTTTCACCGGGGAGCTGTTTTTT	CASSLRGLVFTGELFF
TRBV5-6	TRBD2	TRBJ2-7	TGTGCCAGCAGCTCGACTCGCACTAGCGGGAGTTGGGGGGAGCAGTACTTC	CASSSTRTSGSWGEQYF
TRBV6-5	-	TRBJ2-2	TGTGCCAGCAGTTACGGGGGCTCCCGGGGCGGGGAGCTGTTTTTT	CASSYGGSRGGELFF
TRBV5-1	-	TRBJ1-1	TGCGCCAGCAGCTTGGGCGGCCCTCCCGTAAAAGCTTTCTTT	CASSLGGPPVKAFF
TRBV5-1	TRBD1	TRBJ1-4	TGCGCCAGCAGCTCCCTTACTGCAGGGGGGAATGAAAAACTGTTTTTT	CASSSLTAGGNEKLFF
TRBV7-6	TRBD2	TRBJ2-2	TGTGCCGGCAGCATGGGACTAGCGGGAACGAACACCGGGGAGCTGTTTTTT	CAGSMGLAGTNTGELFF
TRBV10-3	-	TRBJ2-5	TGTGCCGCCAAGGGGGAAGGTAGTGGAGAGACCCAGTACTTC	CAAKGEGSGETQYF
TRBV11-2	-	TRBJ2-2	TGTGCCAGCAGCTTCGGAGGGAGGAGCACCGGGGAGCTGTTTTTT	CASSFGGRSTGELFF
TRBV21-1	-	TRBJ2-1	TGTGCCAGCAGCAAAATCGGCGGGGGGACGAATGAGCAGTTCTTC	CASSKIGGGTNEQFF
TRBV30	TRBD1	TRBJ1-5	TGTGCCTGGAGTCCGGGACAGTCTAATCAGCCCCAGCATTTT	CAWSPGQSNQPQHF
TRBV11-2	-	TRBJ2-5	TGTGCCAGCAGCTTAACTCCCCTCCAAGAGACCCAGTACTTC	CASSLTPLQETQYF
TRBV7-2	-	TRBJ1-2	TGTGCCAGCAGTTACCGCCGGGGTTTGAATGGCTACACCTTC	CASSYRRGLNGYTF
TRBV2	-	TRBJ1-1	TGTGCCAGCAGTGAAGCGGGTGGGTTGGAGACTGAAGCTTTCTTT	CASSEAGGLETEAFF
TRBV27	-	TRBJ2-7	TGTGCCAGCAGGGAGGGCCGGTACGAGCAGTACTTC	CASREGRYEQYF
TRBV4-1	TRBD2	TRBJ2-1	TGCGCCAGCAGCCAAGAAATAACGGGGGGGGCCAGGGATGAGCAGTTCTTC	CASSQEITGGARDEQFF
TRBV15	TRBD2	TRBJ2-7	TGTGCCACCAGCAGAGTTAGCGGGAGGGCCCACGAGCAGTACTTC	CATSRVSGRAHEQYF